These T cell receptor beta chains were read from a single sample in a study of cytomegalovirus exposure and HLA in healthy donors. Repertoires were generated with immunoSEQ multiplex PCR, while TCRdb's copy carries only in-frame clones and drops some. Of some 130,000 clones detected, approximately 85% appear once; the ten largest clones hold 1.4% to 1.5%. Sequences were obtained from PBMCs. These receptor sequences come from a woman under 40 in good health and CMV-seronegative. The CDR3 runs from the conserved cysteine through the conserved F or W. A D gene is named only where the DNA matches it firmly. The size entry is marked missing in some rows and otherwise reads once, few, many or a size class.

clone_size	j_call	cdr3_length	d_call	v_call	cdr3_aa	cdr3_nt
NA	TRBJ2-1	16	TRBD1	TRBV5-1	CASSSGQDYSYNEQFF	TGCGCCAGCAGCTCGGGACAGGATTATAGCTACAATGAGCAGTTCTTC
NA	TRBJ2-5	14	NA	TRBV10-3	CAISESLAEETQYF	TGTGCCATCAGTGAGTCGTTGGCAGAAGAGACCCAGTACTTC
NA	TRBJ1-4	15	NA	TRBV6-6	CASSPNRATNEKLFF	TGTGCCAGCAGCCCTAACAGGGCGACTAATGAAAAACTGTTTTTT
NA	TRBJ2-7	14	TRBD1	TRBV9	CASSVVQGDGEQYF	TGTGCCAGCAGCGTAGTACAGGGGGACGGCGAGCAGTACTTC
NA	TRBJ2-7	15	TRBD2	TRBV11-2	CASSPRLAGPYEQYF	TGTGCCAGCAGCCCACGACTAGCGGGGCCCTACGAGCAGTACTTC
NA	TRBJ2-3	14	TRBD2	TRBV5-1	CASSVSGNTDTQYF	TGCGCCAGCAGCGTGAGCGGGAACACAGATACGCAGTATTTT
NA	TRBJ2-3	13	NA	TRBV5-1	CASSAVGSGALYF	NA
NA	TRBJ2-7	16	NA	TRBV7-8	CASSRPFGGGRYEQYF	TGTGCCAGCAGCAGACCATTTGGGGGGGGCCGGTACGAGCAGTACTTC
NA	TRBJ1-6	16	TRBD1	TRBV2	CASSPGQGGVVEPLHF	TGTGCCAGCAGTCCGGGACAGGGAGGCGTCGTAGAGCCCCTCCACTTT
once	TRBJ2-5	15	TRBD2	TRBV5-1	CASSLAGEGRETQYF	TGCGCCAGCAGCCTAGCGGGGGAAGGTCGAGAGACCCAGTACTTC
once	TRBJ1-1	15	NA	TRBV18	CASSPGRARGTEAFF	TGTGCCAGCTCACCAGGGCGGGCCAGGGGCACTGAAGCTTTCTTT
few	TRBJ2-1	16	TRBD2	TRBV4-2	CASSQEAGGGYNEQFF	TGTGCCAGCAGCCAAGAGGCGGGGGGCGGCTACAATGAGCAGTTCTTC
NA	TRBJ2-3	15	TRBD1	TRBV4-2	CASSSRQGSTDTQYF	TGTGCCAGCAGCTCTCGACAGGGGAGCACAGATACGCAGTATTTT
NA	TRBJ1-5	16	TRBD1	TRBV6-6	CASSPRQGAGGQPQHF	TGTGCCAGCAGTCCTCGACAGGGGGCCGGCGGGCAGCCCCAGCATTTT
once	TRBJ1-3	17	NA	TRBV7-3	CASSLSLTGLSGNTIYF	TGTGCCAGCAGCTTGTCCCTAACAGGGCTCTCTGGAAACACCATATATTTT
NA	TRBJ2-2	17	TRBD1	TRBV5-4	CASSRGRGQGYTGELFF	TGTGCCAGCAGCAGGGGACGGGGACAGGGATACACCGGGGAGCTGTTTTTT
NA	TRBJ2-7	14	TRBD1	TRBV10-3	CAISGGTGFYEQYF	TGTGCCATCAGTGGCGGGACAGGGTTTTACGAGCAGTACTTC
NA	TRBJ2-3	19	NA	TRBV18	CASSPDGTSRPFSTDTQYF	TGTGCCAGCTCACCAGACGGGACAAGTCGACCCTTTAGCACAGATACGCAGTATTTT